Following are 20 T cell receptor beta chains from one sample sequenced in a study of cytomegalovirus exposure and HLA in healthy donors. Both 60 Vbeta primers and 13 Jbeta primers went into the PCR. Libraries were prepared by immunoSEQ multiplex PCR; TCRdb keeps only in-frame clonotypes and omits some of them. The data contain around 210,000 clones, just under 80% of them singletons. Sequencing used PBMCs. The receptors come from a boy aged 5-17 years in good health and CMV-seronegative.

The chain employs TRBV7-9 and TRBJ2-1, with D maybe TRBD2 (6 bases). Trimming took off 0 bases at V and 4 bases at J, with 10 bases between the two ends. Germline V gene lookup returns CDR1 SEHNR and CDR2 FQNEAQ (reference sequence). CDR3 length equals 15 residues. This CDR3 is CASSLAASAYNEQFF. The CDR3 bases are TGTGCCAGCAGCTTAGCGGCTAGCGCTTACAATGAGCAGTTCTTC.

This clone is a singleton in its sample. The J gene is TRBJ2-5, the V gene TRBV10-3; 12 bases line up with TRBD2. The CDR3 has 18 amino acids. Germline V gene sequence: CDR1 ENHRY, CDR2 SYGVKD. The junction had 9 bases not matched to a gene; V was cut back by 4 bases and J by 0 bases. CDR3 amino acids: CAISARLAGENHQETQYF. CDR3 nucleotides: TGTGCCATCAGTGCGAGACTAGCGGGAGAGAACCACCAAGAGACCCAGTACTTC.

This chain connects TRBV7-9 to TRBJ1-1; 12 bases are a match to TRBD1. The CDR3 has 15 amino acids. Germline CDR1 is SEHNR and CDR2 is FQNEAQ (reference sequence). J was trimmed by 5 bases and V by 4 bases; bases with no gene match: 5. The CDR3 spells CASSYRDRGRTEAFF. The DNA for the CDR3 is TGTGCCAGCAGCTACCGGGACAGGGGGCGGACTGAAGCTTTCTTT.

CDR3 coding DNA: TGTGCCAGCAGCCAAGTCGGGTATCCCGGGGAGCTGTTTTTT. Amino acids: CASSQVGYPGELFF. The rearrangement links TRBV14 to TRBJ2-2; D uncertain. The V end was cut by 1 base, the J end by 6 bases, with 9 bases between. Germline CDR1 reads SGHDN; CDR2 reads FVKESK. The CDR3 length is 14 residues. The full variable domain, rest sourced from reference TRBV14 and TRBJ2-2, is EAGVTQFPSHSVIEKGQTVTLRCDPISGHDNLYWYRRVMGKEIKFLLHFVKESKQDESGMPNNRFLAERTGGTYSTLKVQPAELEDSGVYFCASSQVGYPGELFFGEGSRLTVL.

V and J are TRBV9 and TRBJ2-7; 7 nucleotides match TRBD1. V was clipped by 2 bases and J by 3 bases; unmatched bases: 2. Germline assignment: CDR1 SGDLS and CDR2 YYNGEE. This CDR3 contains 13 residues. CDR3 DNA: TGTGCCAGCAGCGTCCGACAGGGCTACGAGCAGTACTTC. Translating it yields CASSVRQGYEQYF.

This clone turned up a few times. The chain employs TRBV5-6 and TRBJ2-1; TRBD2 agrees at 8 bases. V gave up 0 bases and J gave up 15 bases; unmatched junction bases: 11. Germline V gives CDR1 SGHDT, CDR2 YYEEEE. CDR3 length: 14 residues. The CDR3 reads CASSLDGRGGPSFF. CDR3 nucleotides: TGTGCCAGCAGCTTGGATGGGCGCGGGGGGCCCTCGTTCTTC.

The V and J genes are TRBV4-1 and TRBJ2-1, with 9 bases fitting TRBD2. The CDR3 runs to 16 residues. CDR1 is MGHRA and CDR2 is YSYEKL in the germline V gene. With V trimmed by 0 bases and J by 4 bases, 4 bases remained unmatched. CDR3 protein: CASSQEGLAIYNEQFF. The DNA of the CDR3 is TGCGCCAGCAGCCAAGAGGGACTAGCAATTTACAATGAGCAGTTCTTC.

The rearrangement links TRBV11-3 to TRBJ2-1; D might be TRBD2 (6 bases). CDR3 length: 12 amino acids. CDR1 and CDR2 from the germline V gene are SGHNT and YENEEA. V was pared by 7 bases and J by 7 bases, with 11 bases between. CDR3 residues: CASTGGENEQFF. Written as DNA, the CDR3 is TGTGCCAGCACCGGAGGGGAGAATGAGCAGTTCTTC.

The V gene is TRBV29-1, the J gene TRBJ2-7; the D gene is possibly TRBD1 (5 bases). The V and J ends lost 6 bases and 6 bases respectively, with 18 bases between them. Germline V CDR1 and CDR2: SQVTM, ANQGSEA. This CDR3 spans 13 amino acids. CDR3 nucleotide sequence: TGCAGCGTGGGAACCCAGGGAATGGGCGAGCAGTACTTC. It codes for CSVGTQGMGEQYF.

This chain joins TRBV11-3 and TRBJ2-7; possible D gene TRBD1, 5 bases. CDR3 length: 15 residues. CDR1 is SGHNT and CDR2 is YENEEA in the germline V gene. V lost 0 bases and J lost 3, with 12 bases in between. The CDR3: CASSLEGRVYYEQYF. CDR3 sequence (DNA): TGTGCCAGCAGCTTAGAAGGCAGGGTCTACTACGAGCAGTACTTC. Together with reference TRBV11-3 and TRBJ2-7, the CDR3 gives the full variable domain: EAGVVQSPRYKIIEKKQPVAFWCNPISGHNTLYWYLQNLGQGPELLIRYENEEAVDDSQLPKDRFSAERLKGVDSTLKIQPAELGDSAVYLCASSLEGRVYYEQYFGPGTRLTVT.

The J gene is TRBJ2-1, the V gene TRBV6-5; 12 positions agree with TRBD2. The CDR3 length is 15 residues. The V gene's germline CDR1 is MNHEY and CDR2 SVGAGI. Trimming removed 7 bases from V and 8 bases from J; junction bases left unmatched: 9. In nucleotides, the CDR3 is TGTGCCAGCACCCCCTACGGACTAGCGGGACATGAGCAGTTCTTC. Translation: CASTPYGLAGHEQFF.

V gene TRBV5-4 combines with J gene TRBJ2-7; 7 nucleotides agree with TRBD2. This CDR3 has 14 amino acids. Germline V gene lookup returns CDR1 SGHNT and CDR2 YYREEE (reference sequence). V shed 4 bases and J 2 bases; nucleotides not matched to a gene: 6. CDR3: CASSREGLAYEQYF. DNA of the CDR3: TGTGCCAGCAGCCGCGAAGGACTAGCCTACGAGCAGTACTTC.

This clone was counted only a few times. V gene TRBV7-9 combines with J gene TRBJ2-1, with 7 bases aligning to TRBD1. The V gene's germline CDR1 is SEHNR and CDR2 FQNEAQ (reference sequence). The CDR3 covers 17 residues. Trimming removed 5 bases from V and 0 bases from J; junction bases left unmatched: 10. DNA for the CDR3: TGTGCCAGCAGCCCCAGGGGACAGATCCCCTCCTACAATGAGCAGTTCTTC. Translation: CASSPRGQIPSYNEQFF.

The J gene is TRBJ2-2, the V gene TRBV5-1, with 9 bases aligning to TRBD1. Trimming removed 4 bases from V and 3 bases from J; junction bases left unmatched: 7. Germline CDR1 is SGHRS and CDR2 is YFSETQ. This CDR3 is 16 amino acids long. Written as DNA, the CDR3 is TGCGCCAGCAGCACCGGGACAGGGCCTGACACCGGGGAGCTGTTTTTT. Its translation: CASSTGTGPDTGELFF.

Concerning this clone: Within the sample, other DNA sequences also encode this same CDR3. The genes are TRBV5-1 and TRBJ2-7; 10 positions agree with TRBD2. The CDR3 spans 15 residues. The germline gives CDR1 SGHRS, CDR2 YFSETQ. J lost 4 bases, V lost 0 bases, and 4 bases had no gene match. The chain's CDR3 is CASSLVASGRYEQYF. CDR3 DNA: TGCGCCAGCAGCTTGGTAGCTAGCGGGAGATACGAGCAGTACTTC. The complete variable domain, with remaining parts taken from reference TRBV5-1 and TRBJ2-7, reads KAGVTQTPRYLIKTRGQQVTLSCSPISGHRSVSWYQQTPGQGLQFLFEYFSETQRNKGNFPGRFSGRQFSNSRSEMNVSTLELGDSALYLCASSLVASGRYEQYFGPGTRLTVT.

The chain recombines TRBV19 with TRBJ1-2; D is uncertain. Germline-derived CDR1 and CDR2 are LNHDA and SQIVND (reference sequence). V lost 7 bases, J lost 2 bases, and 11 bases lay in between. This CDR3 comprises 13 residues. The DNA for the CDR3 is TGTGCCAGTACCCAGGCACAGAACTATGGCTACACCTTC. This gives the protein CASTQAQNYGYTF. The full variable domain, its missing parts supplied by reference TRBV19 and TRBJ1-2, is DGGITQSPKYLFRKEGQNVTLSCEQNLNHDAMYWYRQDPGQGLRLIYYSQIVNDFQKGDIAEGYSVSREKKESFPLTVTSAQKNPTAFYLCASTQAQNYGYTFGSGTRLTVV.

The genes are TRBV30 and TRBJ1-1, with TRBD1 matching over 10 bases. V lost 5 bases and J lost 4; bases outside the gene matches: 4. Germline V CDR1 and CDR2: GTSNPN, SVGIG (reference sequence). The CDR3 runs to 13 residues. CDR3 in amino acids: CAWRQGAVTEAFF. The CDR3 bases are TGTGCCTGGCGACAGGGGGCCGTCACTGAAGCTTTCTTT. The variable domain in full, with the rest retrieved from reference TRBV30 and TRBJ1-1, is SQTIHQWPATLVQPVGSPLSLECTVEGTSNPNLYWYRQAAGRGLQLLFYSVGIGQISSEVPQNLSASRPQDRQFILSSKKLLLSDSGFYLCAWRQGAVTEAFFGQGTRLTVV.

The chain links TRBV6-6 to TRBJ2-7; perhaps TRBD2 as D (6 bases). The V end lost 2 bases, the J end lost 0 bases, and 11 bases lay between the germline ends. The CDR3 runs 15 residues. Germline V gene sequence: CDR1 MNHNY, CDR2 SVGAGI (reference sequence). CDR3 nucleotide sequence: TGTGCCAGCAGTTACAGGGACGGGAGCTCCTACGAGCAGTACTTC. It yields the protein CASSYRDGSSYEQYF.

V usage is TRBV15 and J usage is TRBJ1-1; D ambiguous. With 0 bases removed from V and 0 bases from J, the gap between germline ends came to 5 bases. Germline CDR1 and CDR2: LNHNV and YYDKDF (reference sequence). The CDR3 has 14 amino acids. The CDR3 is CATSRDPVNTEAFF. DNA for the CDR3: TGTGCCACCAGCAGAGATCCGGTGAACACTGAAGCTTTCTTT.

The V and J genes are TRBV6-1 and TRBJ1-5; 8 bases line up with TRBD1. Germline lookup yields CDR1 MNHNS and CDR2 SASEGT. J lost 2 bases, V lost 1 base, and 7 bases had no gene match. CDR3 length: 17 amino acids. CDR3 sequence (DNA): TGTGCCAGCAGTGAAGGGGCAGGGGGCAGGGGCAATCAGCCCCAGCATTTT. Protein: CASSEGAGGRGNQPQHF.